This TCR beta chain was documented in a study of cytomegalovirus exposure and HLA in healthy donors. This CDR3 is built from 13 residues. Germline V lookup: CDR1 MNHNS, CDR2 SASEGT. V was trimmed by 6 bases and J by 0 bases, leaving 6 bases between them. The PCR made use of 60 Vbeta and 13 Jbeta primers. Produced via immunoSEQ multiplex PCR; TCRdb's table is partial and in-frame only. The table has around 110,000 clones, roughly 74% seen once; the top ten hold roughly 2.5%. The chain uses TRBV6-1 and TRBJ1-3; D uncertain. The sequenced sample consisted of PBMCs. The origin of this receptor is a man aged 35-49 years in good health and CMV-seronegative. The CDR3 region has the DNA TGTGCCAGCAGCGTTAACTCTGGAAACACCATATATTTT. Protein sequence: CASSVNSGNTIYF.